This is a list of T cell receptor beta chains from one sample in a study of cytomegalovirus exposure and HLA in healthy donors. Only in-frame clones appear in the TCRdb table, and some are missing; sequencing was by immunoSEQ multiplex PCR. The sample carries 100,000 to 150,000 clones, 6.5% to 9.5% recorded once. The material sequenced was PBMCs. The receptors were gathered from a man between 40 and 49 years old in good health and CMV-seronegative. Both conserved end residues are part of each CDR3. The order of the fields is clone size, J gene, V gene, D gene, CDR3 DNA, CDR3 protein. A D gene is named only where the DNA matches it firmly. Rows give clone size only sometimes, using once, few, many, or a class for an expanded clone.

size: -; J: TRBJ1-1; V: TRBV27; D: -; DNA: TGTGCCAGCAGTTTAGGGGGGGGGTACACTGAAGCTTTCTTT; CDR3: CASSLGGGYTEAFF
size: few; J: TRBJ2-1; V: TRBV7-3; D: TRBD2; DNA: TGTGCCAGCAGCCCCCTCCCTGGCGGGGGGCGAAATGAGCAGTTCTTC; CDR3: CASSPLPGGGRNEQFF
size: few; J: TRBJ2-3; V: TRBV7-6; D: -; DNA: TGTGCCAGCAGCCCGACCAGAGGCGGGACCCACAGTTATACGCAGTATTTT; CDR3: CASSPTRGGTHSYTQYF
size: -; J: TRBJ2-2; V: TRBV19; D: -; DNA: TGTGCCAGTAGTGGTCCAGGGTTTTTGACCGGGGAGCTGTTTTTT; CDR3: CASSGPGFLTGELFF
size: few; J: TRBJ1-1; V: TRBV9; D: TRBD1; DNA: TGTGCCAGCAGCGTAGTAGCAGGGGGCAGAGGCATGAACACTGAAGCTTTCTTT; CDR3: CASSVVAGGRGMNTEAFF
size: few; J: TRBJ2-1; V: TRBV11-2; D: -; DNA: TGTGCCAGCAGCAGTCGCGGGTCGGGCAAATACAATGAGCAGTTCTTC; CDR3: CASSSRGSGKYNEQFF
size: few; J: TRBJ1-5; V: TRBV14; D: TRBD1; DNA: TGTGCCAGCAGCCAGGAGCCGGGACAGAACAATCAGCCCCAGCATTTT; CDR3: CASSQEPGQNNQPQHF
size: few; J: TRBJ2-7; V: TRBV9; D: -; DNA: TGTGCCAGCAGCGACCAGTACGAGCAGTACTTC; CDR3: CASSDQYEQYF
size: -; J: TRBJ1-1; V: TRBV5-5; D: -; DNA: TGTGCCAGCAGCTTTCCCTCGGGTTCGAACACTGAAGCTTTCTTT; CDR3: CASSFPSGSNTEAFF
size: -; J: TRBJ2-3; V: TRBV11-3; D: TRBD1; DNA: TGTGCCAGCAGCTTAGAAGGACAGGGTCGGAATACGCAGTATTTT; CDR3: CASSLEGQGRNTQYF
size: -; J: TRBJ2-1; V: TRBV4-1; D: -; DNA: TGCGCCAGCAGCCAAGAGGGAGGGGGGGGCCTTAATGAGCAGTTCTTC; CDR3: CASSQEGGGGLNEQFF
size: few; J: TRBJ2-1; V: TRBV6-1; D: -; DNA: TGTGCCAGCCTCACCGGCAGGGGCAGATACAATGAGCAGTTCTTC; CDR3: CASLTGRGRYNEQFF
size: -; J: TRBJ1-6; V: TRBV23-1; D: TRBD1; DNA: TGCGCCAGCTCCTCGGAGGCCCGACAGGGGGCAAAAAATTCACCCCTCCACTTT; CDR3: CASSSEARQGAKNSPLHF
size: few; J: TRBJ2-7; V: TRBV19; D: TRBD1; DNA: TGTGCCAGTAGTCCGGACAGGGACGAGCAGTACTTC; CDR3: CASSPDRDEQYF
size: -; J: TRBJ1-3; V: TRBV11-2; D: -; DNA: TGTGCCAGCGGACTGACCTACTCTGGAAACACCATATATTTT; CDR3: CASGLTYSGNTIYF
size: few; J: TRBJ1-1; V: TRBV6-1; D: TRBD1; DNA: TGTGCCAGCAGTAACAGGGGGCGGCTGAACACTGAAGCTTTCTTT; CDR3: CASSNRGRLNTEAFF
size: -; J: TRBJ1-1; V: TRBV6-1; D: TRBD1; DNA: TGTGCCAGCAGGACAGGGGGCCAGAACACTGAAGCTTTCTTT; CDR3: CASRTGGQNTEAFF
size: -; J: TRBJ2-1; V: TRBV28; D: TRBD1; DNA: TGTGCCAGCAGTACGCTTCGGACAGGGGGCGCTTACAATGAGCAGTTCTTC; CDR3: CASSTLRTGGAYNEQFF
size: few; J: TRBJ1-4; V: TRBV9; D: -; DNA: TGTGCCAGCAGCGGGGGGGGCGAAAAACTGTTTTTT; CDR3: CASSGGGEKLFF
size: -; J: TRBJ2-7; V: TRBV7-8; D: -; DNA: TGTGCCAGCAGCTTAGTCGCCCGGTCCCACTACGAGCAGTACTTC; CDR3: CASSLVARSHYEQYF
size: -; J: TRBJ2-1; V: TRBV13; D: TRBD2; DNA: TGTGCCAGCAGGACGACTAGCGGGGGGGAGTCCTACAATGAGCAGTTCTTC; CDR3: CASRTTSGGESYNEQFF
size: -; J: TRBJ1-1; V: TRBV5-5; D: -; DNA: TGTGCCAGCAGTCGTGGACAGCCGAACACTGAAGCTTTCTTT; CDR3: CASSRGQPNTEAFF
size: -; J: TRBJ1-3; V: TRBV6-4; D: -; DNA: TGTGCCAGCAGCCTGGGGCTAGGGGCCCCCCACTCTGGAAACACCATATATTTT; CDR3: CASSLGLGAPHSGNTIYF
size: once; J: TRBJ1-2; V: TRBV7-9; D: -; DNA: TGTGCCAGCAGCCCCCGATCAGGAGGCTACACCTTC; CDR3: CASSPRSGGYTF
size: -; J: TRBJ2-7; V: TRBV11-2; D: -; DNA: TGTGCCAGCAGCTTAGATCGGGAACCAGGGGTCCTCGCCTACGAGCAGTACTTC; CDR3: CASSLDREPGVLAYEQYF
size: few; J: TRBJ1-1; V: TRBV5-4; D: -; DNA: TGTGCCAGCAGCTACTACAGGGCTATGAACACTGAAGCTTTCTTT; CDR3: CASSYYRAMNTEAFF
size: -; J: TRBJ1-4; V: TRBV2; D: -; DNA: TGTGCCAGCAGTGAACGGTCAAACAGTGAAAAACTGTTTTTT; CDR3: CASSERSNSEKLFF
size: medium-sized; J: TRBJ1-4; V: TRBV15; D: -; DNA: TGTGCCACCAGCAGAGAACCCAACAGCGGGGAAAAACTGTTTTTT; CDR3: CATSREPNSGEKLFF
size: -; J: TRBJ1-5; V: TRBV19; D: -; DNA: TGTGCCAGTAGTGGGCCCCGCAGGGGCCAAGAAAGCAATCAGCCCCAGCATTTT; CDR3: CASSGPRRGQESNQPQHF
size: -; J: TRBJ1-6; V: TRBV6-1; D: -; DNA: TGTGCCAGCAGGCCCAGGGTCGATTCACCCCTCCACTTT; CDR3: CASRPRVDSPLHF
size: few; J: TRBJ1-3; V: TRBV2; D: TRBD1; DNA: TGTGCCAGCAGCGGACAGGGGGCGCGAAGAAACACCATATATTTT; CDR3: CASSGQGARRNTIYF
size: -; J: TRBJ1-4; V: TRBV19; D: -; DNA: TGTGCCAGTAGTATGGTTTGGGCAGGGAATCATGAAAAACTGTTTTTT; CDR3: CASSMVWAGNHEKLFF
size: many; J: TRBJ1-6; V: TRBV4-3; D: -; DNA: TGCGCCAGCAGCCAAGACCTGGAGAGGGGAGGCTCACCCCTCCACTTT; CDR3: CASSQDLERGGSPLHF
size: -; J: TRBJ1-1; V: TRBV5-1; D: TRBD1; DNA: TGCGCCAGCAGCTTACGGGACAGGCCCGGCGCCACTGAAGCTTTCTTT; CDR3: CASSLRDRPGATEAFF
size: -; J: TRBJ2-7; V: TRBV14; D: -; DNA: TGTGCCAGCAGCTGGGGAGTCTACGAGCAGTACTTC; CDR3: CASSWGVYEQYF